This T cell receptor beta chain was sequenced in a study of blood T cell repertoires in COVID-19 (dated by TCRdb to the early 2020s). About the full investigation: Samples from collaborators originated in the United States, Italy and Spain and spanned both the acute and convalescent phases of COVID-19. The material from the prospective study consisted of cDNA or gDNA derived from T cells, B-cell-depleted T cells, or PBMCs. Subjects who had been exposed to COVID-19, were actively infected with it, or had recovered from it provided the deeply sampled blood TCRbeta repertoires that made up the dataset. The repertoires were released in a freely available public database meant as a resource for research on the immune response to SARS-CoV-2. Samples were obtained from the ongoing ImmuneRACE study (first 160 participants) and from over 1,000 subjects provided by 6 global collaborators. The sample metadata nearly always contained a de-identified subject ID, COVID-19 status, age in years and sex. Where HLA class I and class II types were available, the types were taken from metadata supplied by the sample provider, not from assay-based typing. The full study reports these points: The quantity of clinical and demographic metadata differed by source and by participant and was supplied without curation.

A word on this clone: Its antigen remains undetermined. Base quality data are lacking; no much larger clone is found one base away.

TCRbeta CDR3 regions were amplified from genomic DNA by means of the immunoSEQ Assay, a bias-controlled multiplex PCR. As for the original processing: The number of nucleated cells in each sample was estimated by amplification of reference gene primers within the assay. Sequence reads were collapsed and filtered to measure the absolute abundance of every unique TCRbeta CDR3 rearrangement. For each sample, productive Simpson clonality was calculated by taking the square root of Simpson's diversity index across productive rearrangements. The table was pulled from immuneACCESS by TCRdb, which kept in-frame rearrangements only. Such tables lose some clones; where checked, under half of the loss comes from unresolved V genes, and the rest has no known cause. The D gene and trimming were derived from the DNA, and the V and J assignments and clone size from that table. This sample gives a few hundred thousand clones in total; about 83% of them show up just once. Roughly 1.9% of the sample is held by the ten biggest clonotypes.

Trimming removed 5 bases from V and 12 bases from J, leaving 16 bases between the germline ends. The CDR3 contains 12 residues, cysteine and phenylalanine counted. Only the CDR3 portion is preserved as DNA: 36 bases, with reading frame beginning at the first base. The germline V gene gives CDR1 as MNHEY and CDR2 as SVGAGI. A second Seattle source provided samples from volunteer blood donors who had recovered from COVID-19. Collaborating institutions collected whole blood in K2EDTA tubes following their own protocols. For TCRbeta analysis, collaborators shipped samples as frozen whole blood, isolated PBMCs, or DNA extracted from either of those sample types.

The rearrangement combines TRBV6-5 with TRBJ1-1, and TRBD1 may be the D gene, going by 6 matching bases. The sample comprised peripheral blood. The receptor was derived from a man aged 25-40 years who had recovered from COVID-19. Here the CDR3 is given as CASSIRGVRPFF. The nucleotide sequence reads as follows: TGTGCCAGCAGTATCAGGGGCGTGAGACCTTTCTTT.